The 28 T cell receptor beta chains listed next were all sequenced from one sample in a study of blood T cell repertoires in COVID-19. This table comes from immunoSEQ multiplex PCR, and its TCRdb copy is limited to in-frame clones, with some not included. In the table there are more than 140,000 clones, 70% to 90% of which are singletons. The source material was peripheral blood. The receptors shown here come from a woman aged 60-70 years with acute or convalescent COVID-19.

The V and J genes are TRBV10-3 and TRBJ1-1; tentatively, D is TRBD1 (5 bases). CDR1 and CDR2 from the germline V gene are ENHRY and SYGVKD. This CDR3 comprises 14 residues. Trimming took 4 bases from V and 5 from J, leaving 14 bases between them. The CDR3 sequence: CAISAMGRVTEAFF. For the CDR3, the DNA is TGTGCCATCAGTGCCATGGGCAGGGTTACTGAAGCTTTCTTT.

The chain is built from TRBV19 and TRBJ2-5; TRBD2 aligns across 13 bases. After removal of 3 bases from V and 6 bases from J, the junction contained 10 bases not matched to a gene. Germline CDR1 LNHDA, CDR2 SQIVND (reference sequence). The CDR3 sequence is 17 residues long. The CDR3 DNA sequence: TGTGCCAGTAGTATCGGGACTAGCGGGAAAAGGATAAAGACCCAGTACTTC. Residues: CASSIGTSGKRIKTQYF.

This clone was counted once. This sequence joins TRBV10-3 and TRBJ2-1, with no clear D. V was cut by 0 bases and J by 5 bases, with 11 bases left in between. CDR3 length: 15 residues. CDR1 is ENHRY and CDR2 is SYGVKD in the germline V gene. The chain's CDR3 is CAISESTRNHNEQFF. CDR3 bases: TGTGCCATCAGTGAGTCGACGCGGAATCACAATGAGCAGTTCTTC.

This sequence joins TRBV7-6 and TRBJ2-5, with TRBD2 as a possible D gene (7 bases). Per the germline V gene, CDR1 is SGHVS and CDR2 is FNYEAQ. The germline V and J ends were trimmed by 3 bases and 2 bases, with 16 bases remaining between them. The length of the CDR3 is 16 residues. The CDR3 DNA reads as TGTGCCAGCAGCTTGGGGGTCGGGGGGCGACAAGAGACCCAGTACTTC. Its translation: CASSLGVGGRQETQYF.

CDR3 protein: CAWTGRSNYGYTF. CDR3 coding DNA: TGTGCCTGGACGGGTCGAAGTAACTATGGCTACACCTTC. V gene TRBV30 combines with J gene TRBJ1-2; D unclear. V lost 4 bases and J lost 1, with 10 bases in between. The CDR3 extends over 13 amino acids. Germline values: CDR1 GTSNPN, CDR2 SVGIG (reference sequence). Based on the CDR3 plus reference TRBV30 and TRBJ1-2, the full variable domain is SQTIHQWPATLVQPVGSPLSLECTVEGTSNPNLYWYRQAAGRGLQLLFYSVGIGQISSEVPQNLSASRPQDRQFILSSKKLLLSDSGFYLCAWTGRSNYGYTFGSGTRLTVV.

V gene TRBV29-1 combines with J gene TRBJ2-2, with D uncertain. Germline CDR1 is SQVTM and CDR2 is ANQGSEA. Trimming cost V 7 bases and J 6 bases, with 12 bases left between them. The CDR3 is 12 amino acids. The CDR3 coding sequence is TGCAGCGCCTGGAGTGGTGCCGGGGAGCTGTTTTTT. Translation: CSAWSGAGELFF.

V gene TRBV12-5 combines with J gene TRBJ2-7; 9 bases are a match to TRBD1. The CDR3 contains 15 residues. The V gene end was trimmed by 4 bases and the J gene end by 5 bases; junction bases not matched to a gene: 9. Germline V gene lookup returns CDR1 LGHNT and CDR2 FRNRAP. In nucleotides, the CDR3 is TGTGCTAGTGGTTCCAATCTCCGGACAGGGGACGAGCAGTACTTC. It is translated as CASGSNLRTGDEQYF.

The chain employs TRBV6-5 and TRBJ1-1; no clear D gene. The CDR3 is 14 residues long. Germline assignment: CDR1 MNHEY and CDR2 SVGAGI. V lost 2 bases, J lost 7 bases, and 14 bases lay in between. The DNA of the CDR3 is TGTGCCAGCAGTTACGACCACTACGTTAATGAAGCTTTCTTT. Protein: CASSYDHYVNEAFF.

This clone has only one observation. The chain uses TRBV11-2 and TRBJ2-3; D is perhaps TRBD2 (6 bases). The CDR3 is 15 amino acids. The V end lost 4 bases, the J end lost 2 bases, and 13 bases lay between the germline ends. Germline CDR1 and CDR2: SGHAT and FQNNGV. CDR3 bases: TGTGCCAGCAGCTCCCGACTAGGATTCACAGATACGCAGTATTTT. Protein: CASSSRLGFTDTQYF.

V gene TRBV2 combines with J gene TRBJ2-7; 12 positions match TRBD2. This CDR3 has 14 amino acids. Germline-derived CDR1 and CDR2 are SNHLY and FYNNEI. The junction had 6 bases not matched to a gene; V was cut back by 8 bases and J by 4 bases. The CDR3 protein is CASRWTSGEYEQYF. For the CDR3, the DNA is TGTGCCAGCCGGTGGACTAGCGGGGAATACGAGCAGTACTTC.

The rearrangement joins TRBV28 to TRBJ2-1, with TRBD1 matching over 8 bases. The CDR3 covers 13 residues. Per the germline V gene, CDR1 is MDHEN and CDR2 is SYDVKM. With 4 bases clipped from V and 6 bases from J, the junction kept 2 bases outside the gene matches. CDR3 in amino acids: CASSSGGINEQFF. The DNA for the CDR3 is TGTGCCAGCAGTTCAGGGGGCATCAATGAGCAGTTCTTC. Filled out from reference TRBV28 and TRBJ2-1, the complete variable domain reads DVKVTQSSRYLVKRTGEKVFLECVQDMDHENMFWYRQDPGLGLRLIYFSYDVKMKEKGDIPEGYSVSREKKERFSLILESASTNQTSMYLCASSSGGINEQFFGPGTRLTVL.

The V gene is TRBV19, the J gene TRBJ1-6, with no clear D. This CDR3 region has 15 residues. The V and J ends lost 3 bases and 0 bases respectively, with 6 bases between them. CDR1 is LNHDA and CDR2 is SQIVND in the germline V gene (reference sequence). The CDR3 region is CASSMGSSYNSPLHF. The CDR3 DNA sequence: TGTGCCAGTAGTATGGGGAGCTCCTATAATTCACCCCTCCACTTT.

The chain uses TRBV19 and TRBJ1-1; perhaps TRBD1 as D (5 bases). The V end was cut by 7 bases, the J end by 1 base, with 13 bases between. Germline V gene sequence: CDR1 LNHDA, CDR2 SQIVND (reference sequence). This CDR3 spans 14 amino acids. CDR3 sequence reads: CASILGGGNTEAFF. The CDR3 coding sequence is TGTGCCAGTATCCTGGGCGGGGGGAACACTGAAGCTTTCTTT. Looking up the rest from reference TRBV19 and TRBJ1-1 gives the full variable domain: DGGITQSPKYLFRKEGQNVTLSCEQNLNHDAMYWYRQDPGQGLRLIYYSQIVNDFQKGDIAEGYSVSREKKESFPLTVTSAQKNPTAFYLCASILGGGNTEAFFGQGTRLTVV.

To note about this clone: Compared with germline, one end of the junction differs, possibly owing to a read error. CDR3 nucleotides: TGTGCTAGCAGCTTAGCGCGTAGCGGGGGGCCCGAAGTGGAGACCCAGTACTTC. This gives the protein CASSLARSGGPEVETQYF. The chain combines TRBV7-7 with TRBJ2-5, with TRBD2 matching over 10 bases. From germline, CDR1 is SSHAT and CDR2 FNYEAQ (reference sequence). The CDR3 length is 18 residues.

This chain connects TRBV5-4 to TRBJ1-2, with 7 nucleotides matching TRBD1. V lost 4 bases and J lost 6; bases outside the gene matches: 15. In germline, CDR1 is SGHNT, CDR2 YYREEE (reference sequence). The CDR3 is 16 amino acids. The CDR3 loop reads CASSLPTGWTKDGYTF. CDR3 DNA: TGTGCCAGCAGCCTACCGACAGGGTGGACTAAGGATGGCTACACCTTC.

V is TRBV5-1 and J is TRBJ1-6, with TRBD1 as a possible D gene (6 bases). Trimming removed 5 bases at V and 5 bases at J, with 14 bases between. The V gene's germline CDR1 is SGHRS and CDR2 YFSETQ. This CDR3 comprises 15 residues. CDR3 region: CASRTLGQNNSPLHF. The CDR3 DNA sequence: TGCGCCAGCAGGACGTTAGGACAGAATAATTCACCCCTCCACTTT.

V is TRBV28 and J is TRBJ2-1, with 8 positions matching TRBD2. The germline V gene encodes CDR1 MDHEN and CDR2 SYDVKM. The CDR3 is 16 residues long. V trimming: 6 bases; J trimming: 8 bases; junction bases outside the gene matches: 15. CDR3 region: CASSPPGGGSGDEQFF. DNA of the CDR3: TGTGCCAGCAGCCCCCCGGGAGGGGGTTCGGGTGATGAGCAGTTCTTC.

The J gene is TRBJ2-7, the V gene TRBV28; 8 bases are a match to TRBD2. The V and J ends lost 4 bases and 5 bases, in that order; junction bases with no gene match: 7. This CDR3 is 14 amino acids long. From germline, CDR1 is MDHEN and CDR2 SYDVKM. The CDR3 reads CASSSRGGWDEQYF. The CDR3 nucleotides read TGTGCCAGCAGTTCCCGGGGGGGGTGGGACGAGCAGTACTTC.

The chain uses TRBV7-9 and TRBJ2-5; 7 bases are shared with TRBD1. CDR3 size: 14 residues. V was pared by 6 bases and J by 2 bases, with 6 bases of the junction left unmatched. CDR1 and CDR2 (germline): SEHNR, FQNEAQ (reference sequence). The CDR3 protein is CASRSGTAQETQYF. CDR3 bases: TGTGCCAGCAGGTCTGGGACAGCTCAAGAGACCCAGTACTTC.

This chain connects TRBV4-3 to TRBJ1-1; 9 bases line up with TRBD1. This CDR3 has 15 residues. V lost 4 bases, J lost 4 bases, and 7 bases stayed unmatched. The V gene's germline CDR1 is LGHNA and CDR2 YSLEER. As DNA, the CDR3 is TGCGCCAGCAGCCTCGGGGGACAGGGAGTCACTGAAGCTTTCTTT. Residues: CASSLGGQGVTEAFF.

CDR3 loop: CASSASYEQYF. As DNA, the CDR3 is TGTGCCAGCAGTGCCTCGTACGAGCAGTACTTC. The J gene is TRBJ2-7, the V gene TRBV2; D unclear. This CDR3 comprises 11 residues. The germline V gene has CDR1 SNHLY and CDR2 FYNNEI. V gave up 4 bases and J gave up 4 bases, with 5 bases separating them.

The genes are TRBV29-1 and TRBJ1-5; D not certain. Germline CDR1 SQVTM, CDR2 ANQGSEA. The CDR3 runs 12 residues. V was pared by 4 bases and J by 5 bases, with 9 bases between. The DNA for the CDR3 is TGCAGCGTTGGTGGGCTTGATCAGCCCCAGCATTTT. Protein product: CSVGGLDQPQHF. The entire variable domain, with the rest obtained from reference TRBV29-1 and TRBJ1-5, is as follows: SAVISQKPSRDICQRGTSLTIQCQVDSQVTMMFWYRQQPGQSLTLIATANQGSEATYESGFVIDKFPISRPNLTFSTLTVSNMSPEDSSIYLCSVGGLDQPQHFGDGTRLSIL.

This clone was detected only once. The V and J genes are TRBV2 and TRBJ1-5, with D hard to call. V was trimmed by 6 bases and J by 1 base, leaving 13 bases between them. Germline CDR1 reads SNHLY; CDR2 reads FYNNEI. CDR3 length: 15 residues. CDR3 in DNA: TGTGCCAGCAGGCCCCAGGTCCAGAGCAATCAGCCCCAGCATTTT. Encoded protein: CASRPQVQSNQPQHF.

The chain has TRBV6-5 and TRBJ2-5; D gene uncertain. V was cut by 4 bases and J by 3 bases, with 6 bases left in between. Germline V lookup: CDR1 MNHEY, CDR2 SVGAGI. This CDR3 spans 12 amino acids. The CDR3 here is CASSWSKETQYF. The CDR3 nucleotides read TGTGCCAGCAGTTGGAGCAAAGAGACCCAGTACTTC.

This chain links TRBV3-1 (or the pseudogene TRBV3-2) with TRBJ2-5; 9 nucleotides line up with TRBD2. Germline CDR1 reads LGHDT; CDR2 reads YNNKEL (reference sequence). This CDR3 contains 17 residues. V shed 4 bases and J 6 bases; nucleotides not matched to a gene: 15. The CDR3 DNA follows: TGTGCCAGCAGCCCGACCGGAGGCGGGGGGGAGCGAAAGACCCAGTACTTC. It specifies CASSPTGGGGERKTQYF.

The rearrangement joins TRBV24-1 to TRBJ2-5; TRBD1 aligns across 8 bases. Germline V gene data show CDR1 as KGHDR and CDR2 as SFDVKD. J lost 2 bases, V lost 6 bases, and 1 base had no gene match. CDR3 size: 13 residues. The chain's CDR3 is CATSYRGQETQYF. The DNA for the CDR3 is TGTGCCACCAGTTACAGGGGGCAAGAGACCCAGTACTTC.

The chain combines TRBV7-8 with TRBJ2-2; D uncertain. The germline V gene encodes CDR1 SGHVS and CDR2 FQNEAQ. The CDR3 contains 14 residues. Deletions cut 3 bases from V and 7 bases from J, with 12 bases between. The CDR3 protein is CASSLREPNGELFF. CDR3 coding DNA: TGTGCCAGCAGCTTGAGAGAGCCAAACGGGGAGCTGTTTTTT.

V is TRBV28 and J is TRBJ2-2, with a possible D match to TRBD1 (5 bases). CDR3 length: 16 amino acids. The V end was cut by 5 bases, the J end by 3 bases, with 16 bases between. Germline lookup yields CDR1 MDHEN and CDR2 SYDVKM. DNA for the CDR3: TGTGCCAGCAGTACCCCCTCAGGGCAGCACACCGGGGAGCTGTTTTTT. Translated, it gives CASSTPSGQHTGELFF.